This TCR beta chain was recovered during a study of blood T cell repertoires in COVID-19. CDR3 length: 14 amino acids. Germline V lookup: CDR1 SEHNR, CDR2 FQNEAQ (reference sequence). V shed 4 bases and J shed 7 bases, with 17 bases lying between them. Using immunoSEQ multiplex PCR, the repertoire was profiled, and TCRdb retains in-frame clones only, with some absent. There are about 360,000 clones in the sample; 75% to 90% occur only once, and around 7.4% lies in the top ten. What was sequenced was peripheral blood. V and J are TRBV7-9 and TRBJ2-7; maybe TRBD1 (6 bases). This receptor was taken from a woman aged 55-69 years with COVID-19, enrolled during active disease. CDR3 in DNA: TGTGCCAGCAGCTCCGGGACATGGATGGGGGAGCAGTACTTC. It is translated as CASSSGTWMGEQYF.